This T cell receptor (beta chain) was profiled in a study of shared clonotypes between healthy human individuals. Subsets obtained from CD4+ cells comprised CD45RA+ naive and CD45RA-negative memory cells. Study-level points and caveats: What naive subsets generally showed was a larger estimated richness than memory subsets showed.

Germline values: CDR1 SGHVS, CDR2 FQNEAQ. The CDR3 length is 14 residues. V lost 0 bases and J lost 8, with 11 bases in between. On this clone itself: Its antigen is as yet unknown.

Every subset's genomic DNA went evenly onto several immunoSEQ plates. Method: immunoSEQ multiplex PCR; TCRdb's copy keeps in-frame clones and lacks some. The repertoire includes some 1 million clones, approximately 76% of them detected once, and 1.4% to 1.5% sits in the top ten. Sequenced sample: memory CD4+ T cells sorted from blood. Subset defined: CD45RA-negative fraction. The chain combines TRBV7-8 with TRBJ1-5, with unresolved D. This clonotype originated in a man between 18 and 35 years old in good health. CDR3 nucleotides: TGTGCCAGCAGCTTAGCAGGGTTTCGGGAGCCCCAGCATTTT. It is translated as CASSLAGFREPQHF.